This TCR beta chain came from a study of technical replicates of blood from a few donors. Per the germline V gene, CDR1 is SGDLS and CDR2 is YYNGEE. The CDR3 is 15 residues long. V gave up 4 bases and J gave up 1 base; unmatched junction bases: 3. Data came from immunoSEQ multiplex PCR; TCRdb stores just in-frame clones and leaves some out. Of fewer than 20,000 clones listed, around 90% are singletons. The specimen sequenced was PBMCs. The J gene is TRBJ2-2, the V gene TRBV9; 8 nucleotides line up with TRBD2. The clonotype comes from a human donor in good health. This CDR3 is CASSLSGRNTGELFF. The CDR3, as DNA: TGTGCCAGCAGCTTGAGCGGGAGGAACACCGGGGAGCTGTTTTTT.